The clone carrying this TCR beta chain came up many times. Its specificity is not known. V lost 7 bases to trimming and J lost 5 bases; unmatched junction nucleotides: 8. The CDR3 consists of 15 residues. The data were obtained in a study of identical twins. A universal primer site came from template switching; cDNA carried unique molecular identifiers. TCRdb re-called the 5' RACE reads with MiXCR, one entry per CDR3 protein. The sample consists of a few hundred thousand distinct CDR3 sequences, 9.6% of them appearing once. General study points: It was out-of-frame TCR alpha sharing in monozygotic twins that models underestimated.

The data were also submitted as part of a second study, on yellow fever vaccine responses in identical twins. In that study: Vaccine T cell responses of twins reportedly seemed partly convergent and partly personalized.

This sequence was found in a woman under 30 in good health. The V call is TRBV12-3 or TRBV12-4, the J call TRBJ2-2, with 9 positions matching TRBD1. Sequencing was performed on PBMCs. The CDR3 here is CASIPRDRDTGELFF. In DNA form, the CDR3 reads TGTGCCAGCATCCCCCGGGACAGGGATACCGGGGAGCTGTTTTTT.